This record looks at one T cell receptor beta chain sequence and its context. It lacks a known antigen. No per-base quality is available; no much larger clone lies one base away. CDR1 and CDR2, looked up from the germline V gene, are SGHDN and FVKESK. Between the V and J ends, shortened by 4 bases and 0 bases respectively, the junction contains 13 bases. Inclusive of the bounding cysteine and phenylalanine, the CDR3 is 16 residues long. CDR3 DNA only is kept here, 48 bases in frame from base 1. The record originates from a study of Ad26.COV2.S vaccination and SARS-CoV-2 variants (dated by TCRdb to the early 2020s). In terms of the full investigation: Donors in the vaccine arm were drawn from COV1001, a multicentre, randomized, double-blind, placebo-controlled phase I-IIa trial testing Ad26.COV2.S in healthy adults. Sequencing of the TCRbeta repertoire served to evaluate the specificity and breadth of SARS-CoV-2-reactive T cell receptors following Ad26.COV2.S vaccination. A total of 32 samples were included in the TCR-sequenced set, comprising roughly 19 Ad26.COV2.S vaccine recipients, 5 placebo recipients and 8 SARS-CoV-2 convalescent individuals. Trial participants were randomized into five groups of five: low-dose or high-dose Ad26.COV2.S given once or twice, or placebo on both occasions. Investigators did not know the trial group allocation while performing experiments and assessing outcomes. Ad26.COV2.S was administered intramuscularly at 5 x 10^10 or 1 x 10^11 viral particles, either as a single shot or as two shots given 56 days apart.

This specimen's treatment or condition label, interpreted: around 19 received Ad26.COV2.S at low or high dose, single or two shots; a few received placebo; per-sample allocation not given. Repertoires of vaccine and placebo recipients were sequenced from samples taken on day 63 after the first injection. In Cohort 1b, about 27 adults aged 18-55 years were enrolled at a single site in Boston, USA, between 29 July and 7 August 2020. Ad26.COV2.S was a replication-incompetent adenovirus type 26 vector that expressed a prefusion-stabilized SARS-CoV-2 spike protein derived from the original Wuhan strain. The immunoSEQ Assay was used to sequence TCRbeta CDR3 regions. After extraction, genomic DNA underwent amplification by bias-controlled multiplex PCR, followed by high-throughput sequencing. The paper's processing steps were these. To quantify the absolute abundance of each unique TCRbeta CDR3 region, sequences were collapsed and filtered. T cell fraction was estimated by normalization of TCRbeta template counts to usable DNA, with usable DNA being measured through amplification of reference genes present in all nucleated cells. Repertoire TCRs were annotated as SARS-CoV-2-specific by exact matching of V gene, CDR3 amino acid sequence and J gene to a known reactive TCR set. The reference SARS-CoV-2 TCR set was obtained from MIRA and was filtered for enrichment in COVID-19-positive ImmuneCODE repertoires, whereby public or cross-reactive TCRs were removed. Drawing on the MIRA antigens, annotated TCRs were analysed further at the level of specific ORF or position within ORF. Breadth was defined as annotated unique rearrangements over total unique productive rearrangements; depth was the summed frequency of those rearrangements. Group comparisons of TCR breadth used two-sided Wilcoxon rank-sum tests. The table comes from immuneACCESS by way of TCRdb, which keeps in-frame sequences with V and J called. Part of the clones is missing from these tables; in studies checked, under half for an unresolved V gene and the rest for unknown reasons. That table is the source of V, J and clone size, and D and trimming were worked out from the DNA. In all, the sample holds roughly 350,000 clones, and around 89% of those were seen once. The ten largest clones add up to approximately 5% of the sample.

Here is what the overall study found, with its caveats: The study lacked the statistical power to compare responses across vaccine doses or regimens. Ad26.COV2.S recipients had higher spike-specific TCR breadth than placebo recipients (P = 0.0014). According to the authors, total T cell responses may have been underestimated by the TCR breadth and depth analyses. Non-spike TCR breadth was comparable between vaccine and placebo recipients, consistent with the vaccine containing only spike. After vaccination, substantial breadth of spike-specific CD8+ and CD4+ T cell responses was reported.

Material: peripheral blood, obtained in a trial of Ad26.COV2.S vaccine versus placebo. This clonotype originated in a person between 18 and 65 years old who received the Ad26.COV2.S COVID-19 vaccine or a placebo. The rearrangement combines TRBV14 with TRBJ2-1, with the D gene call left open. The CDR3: CASSPWAGHSYNEQFF. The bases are TGTGCCAGCAGCCCCTGGGCAGGCCACTCCTACAATGAGCAGTTCTTC.